The clone carrying this T cell receptor (beta chain) was recorded a few times. The data stem from a study of cytomegalovirus exposure and HLA in healthy donors. PCR used 60 Vbeta primers and 13 Jbeta primers. The table came from immunoSEQ multiplex PCR; TCRdb's copy has only in-frame clones and leaves some out. The sample yields some 200,000 clones, roughly an eighth seen once. Germline values: CDR1 SGHTA, CDR2 FQGNSA. The CDR3 is 14 residues long. The V and J ends lost 4 bases and 8 bases respectively, with 14 bases between them. The sequenced material came from PBMCs. The V and J genes are TRBV7-2 and TRBJ1-4; the D is unclear. The TCR originated in a man aged 50-59 years in good health and CMV-seropositive. The CDR3, as DNA: TGTGCCAGCAGCTCCGGGGTTTACCAAGAAAAACTGTTTTTT. Translated: CASSSGVYQEKLFF.